This TCR beta chain emerged from a study of breast tumors, draining lymph nodes, adjacent tissues. Breast cancer patients provided tissue from their axillary draining lymph nodes. Study observations and caveats: Compared with lymph nodes, tumors were less diverse; compared with nontumor tissue, more.

About this clonotype itself: Its antigen remains unidentified.

Germline V gene data show CDR1 as SGHAT and CDR2 as FQNNGV. The V gene lost 5 bases and the J gene lost 6 bases, with 21 bases spanning the gap. The CDR3 is 16 residues long. TCRdb independently ran MiXCR on the multiplex PCR reads; one entry per CDR3 protein. In the table there are some 250,000 distinct CDR3 sequences, under 35% of which are singletons. The sequence derives from a female donor with breast cancer. Some clones in this sample may be carry-over from other donors' samples. This chain uses TRBV11-2 with TRBJ2-3, with TRBD2 as a possible D gene (5 bases). Sequencing used axillary lymph node tissue. The CDR3 region has the DNA TGTGCCAGCAGCCCCCGAGGGAGAGGATTGTCGGATACGCAGTATTTT. Its translation: CASSPRGRGLSDTQYF.